Sequencing of this T cell receptor (beta chain) was carried out in a study of shared clonotypes between healthy human individuals. Splitting of CD4+ cells produced CD45RA+ naive and CD45RA-negative memory subsets. Notes on the study in general: Only blood was sampled; tissue repertoires likely differ. Researchers found naive subsets generally carried larger estimated richness than memory subsets.

Running of the assay took place at deep level. Some clones are missing from TCRdb's copy, which holds only in-frame ones; the method was immunoSEQ multiplex PCR. The data hold around 940,000 clones, with 60% to 85% observed a single time. As concerns this clone: Its antigen is undetermined.

The CDR3 runs to 13 residues. Germline V CDR1 and CDR2: SGHAT, FQNNGV. V lost 1 base and J 8 bases, leaving 6 bases between the germline ends. The sample taken for sequencing was memory CD4+ T cells sorted from blood. This sample's subset: CD45RA-negative fraction. The receptor comes from a man aged 18 to 30 in good health. This chain connects TRBV11-2 to TRBJ1-6; D possibly corresponds to TRBD1 (5 bases). CDR3 DNA sequence: TGTGCCAGCAGCTTAGTACAGGATTCACCCCTCCACTTT. Amino acids: CASSLVQDSPLHF. The entire variable domain, with the rest obtained from reference TRBV11-2 and TRBJ1-6, is as follows: EAGVAQSPRYKIIEKRQSVAFWCNPISGHATLYWYQQILGQGPKLLIQFQNNGVVDDSQLPKDRFSAERLKGVDSTLKIQPAKLEDSAVYLCASSLVQDSPLHFGNGTRLTVT.